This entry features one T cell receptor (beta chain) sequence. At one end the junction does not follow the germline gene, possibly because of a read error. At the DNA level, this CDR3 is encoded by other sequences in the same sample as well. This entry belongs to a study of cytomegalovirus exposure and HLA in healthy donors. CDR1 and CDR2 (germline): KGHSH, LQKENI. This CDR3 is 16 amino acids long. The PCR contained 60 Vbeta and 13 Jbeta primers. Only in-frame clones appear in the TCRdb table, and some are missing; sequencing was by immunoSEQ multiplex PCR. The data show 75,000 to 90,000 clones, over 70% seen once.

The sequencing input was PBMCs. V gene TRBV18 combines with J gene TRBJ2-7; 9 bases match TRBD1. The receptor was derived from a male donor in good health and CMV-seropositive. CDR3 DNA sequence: TGTGCCAGCTCACCATCCCACGGGACAGGGAGCGGCGAGCAGTACTTT. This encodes CASSPSHGTGSGEQYF.